This is a list of T cell receptor beta chains from one sample in a study of early T cells in non-severe SARS-CoV-2 infection. Each CDR3 protein gets one entry after TCRdb re-called the 5' RACE reads with MiXCR. The sample holds roughly 63,000 distinct CDR3 sequences, more than 10% seen once. Specimen: whole blood, collected at baseline. The receptors stem from an adult who was a healthcare worker with PCR-confirmed SARS-CoV-2 infection or an uninfected control (not recorded which). The donor label of this sample is uncertain. Each CDR3 is given without its conserved first and last residue.

CDR3 length | V gene | CDR3 protein
13 | TRBV4-1 | ASSLGSYGNSPLH
12 | TRBV27 | ASSIGARNSPLH
12 | TRBV10-1 | ASSATGRQGELF
11 | TRBV3-1 | ASSQRGSYGYT
13 | TRBV6-5 | ASSYAPSDTGELF
12 | TRBV12-3/TRBV12-4 | ASSSTGNGNTIY
12 | TRBV20-1 | SAIAGTENEKLF
11 | TRBV5-1 | ASSLDRDYGYT
10 | TRBV20-1 | SARAQGGEQF
12 | TRBV27 | ASSQRSHQETQY
13 | TRBV7-9 | ASSPKTGGNEKLF
14 | TRBV5-1 | ASSVIAGGGTDTQY
12 | TRBV20-1 | SASSGGATDTQY
16 | TRBV6-2/TRBV6-3 | ASSPQGNGVSGNQPQH
12 | TRBV5-1 | ASSPGTAQETQY
12 | TRBV28 | ASSSPGLGYGYT
13 | TRBV10-2 | ASSEATGVAGELF
11 | TRBV20-1 | SAITRGPFKQY
14 | TRBV12-3/TRBV12-4 | ASSPDGTGGLQPQH
13 | TRBV5-4 | ASSLQGRWSDTQY
12 | TRBV6-4 | ASSDGQSTDTQY
13 | TRBV6-6 | ASSYGGRNNSPLH
9 | TRBV29-1 | SVAVRDGYT
16 | TRBV5-1 | ASSHQDSRRTLFREQF
13 | TRBV7-9 | ASSSGTGNDNEQF
13 | TRBV24-1 | ATSDSSSPTDTQY